Ten or more counts support the clone carrying this TCR beta chain. Antigen specificity is unknown. This sample stems from a study of T cell repertoires in cytomegalovirus infection. Study overall: Both a matching HLA type and CMV infection were indicated by public TCR beta signatures.

Study conclusions and caveats: Dominating the ex vivo response were HLA-C-restricted CMV-specific TCR beta clonotypes. Carriers of CMV plus the relevant HLA were identified by cumulative public TCR beta family frequency.

The CDR3 runs 14 residues. Losses at the gene ends were 8 bases for V and 4 bases for J; bases not matched to a gene: 5. TCRdb reprocessed the reads with MiXCR, giving one entry per CDR3 protein. This table holds hundreds of thousands of distinct CDR3 sequences, 20% to 25% found once. The sequenced sample was CD8+ T cells from PBMCs. The sequence came from a human donor in good health (CMV status not recorded). Some clones in this sample may be carry-over from other donors' samples. This chain joins TRBV12-3 or TRBV12-4 and TRBJ2-3; 11 positions agree with TRBD2. CDR3 region: CASSTSGAADTQYF. In DNA form, the CDR3 reads TGTGCCAGCTCGACTAGCGGGGCGGCAGATACGCAGTATTTT.